The TCR beta chain described here comes from a study of T cell repertoires in ileal Crohn's disease. The CDR3 is made up of 12 amino acids. Germline CDR1 is SQVTM and CDR2 is ANQGSEA. V gave up 4 bases and J gave up 4 bases, with 10 bases separating them. Clones were sequenced by immunoSEQ multiplex PCR, and TCRdb holds only the in-frame ones, with some missing. The sample carries 55,000 to 65,000 clones, about 89% recorded once. As to time point: neoterminal ileum biopsy at postoperative endoscopy, about 6 months after surgery. The TCR was taken from an adult with Crohn's disease. The sequenced material came from ileal tissue. V is TRBV29-1 and J is TRBJ1-2; D might be TRBD1 (5 bases). The CDR3 DNA reads TGCAGCGTTGGCGGGGCAAGCTATGGCTACACCTTC. The encoded protein is CSVGGASYGYTF.